The 8 T cell receptor beta chains listed next were all sequenced from one sample in a study of blood T cells in healthy people across ages. Together with a sample-barcoded 5' primer, a J-beta primer mix was included in a second PCR lasting roughly 6 to 12 cycles. TCRdb reprocessed the 5' RACE reads via MiXCR and lists one record per CDR3 protein. Counted here are roughly 1.5 million distinct CDR3 sequences, approximately 43% occurring once; the ten biggest clones make up about 4%. The material sequenced was blood. Source of these receptors: a woman aged 18-35 years in good health.

As DNA, the CDR3 is TGCGCCAGCAGCCAACCCCGGAACCTGAGGACTGAAGCTTTCTTT. This gives the protein CASSQPRNLRTEAFF. J is TRBJ1-1 and V is TRBV4-1; D is ambiguous. This CDR3 spans 15 amino acids. Germline assignment: CDR1 MGHRA and CDR2 YSYEKL. Deletions cut 2 bases from V and 5 bases from J, with 15 bases between.

The V call is TRBV6-5, the J call TRBJ1-2, with 7 bases aligning to TRBD1. Germline V CDR1 and CDR2: MNHEY, SVGAGI. The CDR3 is made up of 15 amino acids. Losses at the gene ends were 5 bases for V and 5 bases for J; bases not matched to a gene: 11. The CDR3 region is CASSRGTETGYGYTF. CDR3 DNA sequence: TGTGCCAGCAGTCGCGGGACAGAAACGGGATATGGCTACACCTTC.

This chain uses TRBV5-6 with TRBJ2-7, with D possibly being TRBD1 (6 bases). The DNA matches TRBJ2-5 better at its end, which makes the J call doubtful. CDR1 and CDR2 (germline): SGHDT, YYEEEE. The CDR3 is made up of 12 amino acids. CDR3 sequence (DNA): TGTGCCAGCGGAAGTACACAGGGGACCCAGTACTTC. It codes for CASGSTQGTQYF.

This rearrangement joins TRBV20-1 to TRBJ1-6; no clear D. The length of the CDR3 is 14 residues. Germline CDR1 is DFQATT and CDR2 is SNEGSKA (reference sequence). V was pared by 1 base and J by 10 bases, with 14 bases between. The CDR3 protein is CSARGRRFGSPLHF. The CDR3 DNA reads TGCAGTGCTAGAGGGCGCCGTTTTGGGTCACCCCTCCACTTT.

The chain is built from TRBV7-9 and TRBJ2-7; D remains unclear. Trimming took off 4 bases at V and 4 bases at J, with 14 bases between the two ends. CDR3 size: 14 residues. Germline V gene data show CDR1 as SEHNR and CDR2 as FQNEAQ (reference sequence). DNA of the CDR3: TGTGCCAGCAGCTCCCTCGGTGAAATTTACGAGCAGTACTTC. It translates to CASSSLGEIYEQYF.

The CDR3 loop is CASSPDRGTGGYTF. The CDR3 DNA reads as TGTGCCAGCAGCCCGGACAGGGGGACGGGCGGCTACACCTTC. V is TRBV6-6 and J is TRBJ1-2; 10 nucleotides match TRBD1. Trimming removed 6 bases from V and 8 bases from J; junction bases left unmatched: 9. Per germline, CDR1 MNHNY and CDR2 SVGAGI (reference sequence). The CDR3 contains 14 residues.

This clonotype was seen more than once but under ten times. This chain joins TRBV6-1 and TRBJ1-2; a possible D gene is TRBD1 (6 bases). The CDR3 covers 17 residues. V shed 0 bases and J shed 2 bases, with 16 bases lying between them. Germline V gives CDR1 MNHNS, CDR2 SASEGT. The CDR3 coding sequence is TGTGCCAGCAGTGAAGCGTCTGGGACAATCGGAAACTATGGCTACACCTTC. Its translation is CASSEASGTIGNYGYTF.

The rearrangement links TRBV12-3 or TRBV12-4 to TRBJ1-4, with D perhaps matching TRBD1 (6 bases). The CDR3 loop spans 14 amino acids. The germline V and J ends were trimmed by 6 bases and 8 bases, with 16 bases remaining between them. CDR3: CASSLTGFGEKLFF. In DNA, the CDR3 is TGTGCCAGCAGCCTGACAGGTTTTGGGGAAAAACTGTTTTTT.